The sequence of this T cell receptor beta chain was determined in a study of shared clonotypes between healthy human individuals. The overall study: Per donor, three plates held CD4 naive cells, three held CD4 memory, two held CD8 naive and one held CD8 memory. Study-level findings and limits: The study found 4.5% to 5% of naive CD4 clonotypes shared across four donors. When compared with the clonotypes that were shared by all four sorted-subset donors, the non-shared clonotypes turned out to have lower generation probabilities.

The method was immunoSEQ multiplex PCR; TCRdb's version includes in-frame clones alone and lacks a portion of them. The sample lists 1.4 million or so clones, approximately 98.5% seen once, with over 0.3% in the top ten. All of the donors resided in Nashville, Tennessee, and each was a Caucasian adult. Unmatched junction bases numbered 11, after V lost 5 bases and J lost 8 bases. Per germline, CDR1 SGHNT and CDR2 YYREEE (reference sequence). The CDR3 totals 15 residues. Note on this clone: What it recognizes is unknown.

The specimen sequenced was naive CD4+ T cells sorted from blood. This sample's subset: CD45RA+ positively selected. The chain has TRBV5-4 and TRBJ2-1; 9 bases align to TRBD1. This sequence was found in a man aged 30-40 years in good health. The CDR3 reads CASRSGQGVVDEQFF. The CDR3 DNA reads TGTGCCAGCAGATCGGGACAGGGTGTGGTCGATGAGCAGTTCTTC.